Listed below are T cell receptor beta chains from one sample, sequenced in a study of blood T cell repertoires in COVID-19. Sequencing was performed with immunoSEQ multiplex PCR; in TCRdb, only in-frame clones are kept and a portion is missing. The top ten hold 1.7% of the sample, which has about 210,000 clones, 88% seen once. Sequencing was performed on peripheral blood. All receptors come from a man aged 70 or older with acute or convalescent COVID-19. CDR3s include the opening cysteine and the closing phenylalanine or tryptophan. A D gene is named only where the DNA matches it firmly. Some rows have no size entry. The others give once, few or many, or a class for an expanded clone.

clone_size,v_call,d_call,j_call,cdr3_nt,cdr3_aa
NA,TRBV3-1/TRBV3-2,TRBD2,TRBJ2-1,TGTGCCAGCAGCCAACTAATAGGTAGCGGGAGTTCCTACAATGAGCAGTTCTTC,CASSQLIGSGSSYNEQFF
NA,TRBV2,NA,TRBJ2-3,TGTGCCAGCAGTGAATTACTGAGCACAGATACGCAGTATTTT,CASSELLSTDTQYF
once,TRBV5-1,TRBD1,TRBJ1-1,TGCGCCAGCAGCCCTAGGACAGGGAGTTTCACTGAAGCTTTCTTT,CASSPRTGSFTEAFF
NA,TRBV5-1,NA,TRBJ2-5,TGCGCCAGCAGCTGGGGCTCAGGGAACGTCGGTGAGACCCAGTACTTC,CASSWGSGNVGETQYF
NA,TRBV19,NA,TRBJ1-5,TGTGCCAGTAGTTATCTCGGGGGCAATCAGCCCCAGCATTTT,CASSYLGGNQPQHF
NA,TRBV28,NA,TRBJ1-4,TGTGCCAGCAGTTCTGGGGGCGTTGGGGAAAAACTGTTTTTT,CASSSGGVGEKLFF
few,TRBV5-4,NA,TRBJ2-2,TGTGCCAGCAGCTCTAGGACTGCGAACACCGGGGAGCTGTTTTTT,CASSSRTANTGELFF
NA,TRBV4-1,TRBD1,TRBJ1-2,TGCGCCAGCAGCCAGGACAGGGGGGGGCTCTATGGCTACACCTTC,CASSQDRGGLYGYTF
NA,TRBV3-1/TRBV3-2,TRBD1,TRBJ2-1,TGTGCCAGCAGCCAAGCGGGACAGTACATCTATGAGCAGTTCTTC,CASSQAGQYIYEQFF
NA,TRBV3-1/TRBV3-2,TRBD2,TRBJ2-1,TGTGCCAGCAGCCACGGACTAGCTGACAATGAGCAGTTCTTC,CASSHGLADNEQFF
NA,TRBV25-1,NA,TRBJ1-1,TGTGCCAGCCAACCTAATGCGAACACTGAAGCTTTCTTT,CASQPNANTEAFF
few,TRBV27,NA,TRBJ1-1,TGTGCCAGCAGTTTATCCAGGGGAACTGAAGCTTTCTTT,CASSLSRGTEAFF
NA,TRBV29-1,NA,TRBJ1-2,TGCAGCGTTGAAGACAGGGGTTACTATGGCTACACCTTC,CSVEDRGYYGYTF
NA,TRBV5-1,NA,TRBJ1-1,TGCGCCAGCAGCTCCTTACCCACAACAGGGAACACTGAAGCTTTCTTT,CASSSLPTTGNTEAFF
NA,TRBV6-5,NA,TRBJ1-1,TGTGCCAGCAGGCAAACAGGAACCGAAGCTTTCTTT,CASRQTGTEAFF
NA,TRBV19,TRBD2,TRBJ2-3,TGTGCCAGTAGTAAGCGGGAGGATACAGATACGCAGTATTTT,CASSKREDTDTQYF
NA,TRBV24-1,NA,TRBJ2-7,TGTGCCACCAGTGATCCTGGAGCCTCGTACTACGAGCAGTACTTC,CATSDPGASYYEQYF
once,TRBV28,TRBD1,TRBJ1-1,TGTGCCAGCAGTTTATACGGGACAGGGCTGAACACTGAAGCTTTCTTT,CASSLYGTGLNTEAFF
NA,TRBV19,NA,TRBJ1-6,TGTGCCAGTGGGCCCGGTCCAGGGGATTCACCCCTCCACTTT,CASGPGPGDSPLHF
NA,TRBV5-6,TRBD1,TRBJ2-7,TGTGCCAGCAGTATAGGAGGACAGGGCTACTCCTACGAGCAGTACTTC,CASSIGGQGYSYEQYF
NA,TRBV6-5,TRBD1,TRBJ2-7,TGTGCCACCATGGACAGGGTCACCTACGAGCAGTACTTC,CATMDRVTYEQYF
NA,TRBV19,TRBD2,TRBJ2-1,TGTGCCAGTAGTACCATAATAGCGGGAGGCGGAGGACATGAGCAGTTCTTC,CASSTIIAGGGGHEQFF
once,TRBV24-1,TRBD1,TRBJ1-2,TGTGCCACCAGTGATTCGACAGGGGACTATGGCTACACCTTC,CATSDSTGDYGYTF
NA,TRBV6-2/TRBV6-3,NA,TRBJ1-1,TGTGCCAGCAGTCGCTCTGGACGGGGGAACACTGAAGCTTTCTTT,CASSRSGRGNTEAFF
NA,TRBV6-2/TRBV6-3,NA,TRBJ2-7,TGTGCCAGCAGTTACTCGCACGGGGGAGCCTACGAGCAGTACTTC,CASSYSHGGAYEQYF
NA,TRBV28,TRBD1,TRBJ1-2,TGTGCCAGCAGTTTAGGCGGGACAGCCACAGGGATCTGCACCTTC,CASSLGGTATGICTF
NA,TRBV3-1/TRBV3-2,NA,TRBJ2-5,TGTGCCAGCAGAGACTTCGCATTTCAGACCCAGTACTTC,CASRDFAFQTQYF
NA,TRBV19,NA,TRBJ1-2,TGTGCCAGTAGTCGTACAGGGATTGACTATGGCTACACCTTC,CASSRTGIDYGYTF
NA,TRBV21-1,NA,TRBJ1-5,TGTGCCAGCAGCAAAGAGGGGACAGCTAACAATCAGCCCCAGCATTTT,CASSKEGTANNQPQHF
NA,TRBV5-1,TRBD2,TRBJ2-1,TGCGCCAGCAGCTTCACTTCCGGGACTAGCGGTTACAATGAGCAGTTCTTC,CASSFTSGTSGYNEQFF
NA,TRBV4-1,TRBD1,TRBJ1-4,TGCGCCAGCAGCCAAGGGGCAGGGGGCAATGAAAAACTGTTTTTT,CASSQGAGGNEKLFF
NA,TRBV5-1,NA,TRBJ2-5,TGCGCCAGCAGCTTGGGATTAGCGGCTAACCAAGAGACCCAGTACTTC,CASSLGLAANQETQYF
NA,TRBV25-1,TRBD1,TRBJ2-4,TGTGCCAGCAGTGTCGGCGGGACAGGGCCAAACATTCAGTACTTC,CASSVGGTGPNIQYF
NA,TRBV7-2,TRBD1,TRBJ1-3,TGTGCCAGCAGCAACGAAGGGACAGTTGGAAACACCATATATTTT,CASSNEGTVGNTIYF
few,TRBV6-5,TRBD1,TRBJ2-2,TGTGCCAGCAGTTTGGACAGGACGAACACCGGGGAGCTGTTTTTT,CASSLDRTNTGELFF
NA,TRBV7-9,NA,TRBJ2-5,TGTGCCAGCACCTCCGTTGGACAGCAAGAGACCCAGTACTTC,CASTSVGQQETQYF
once,TRBV7-2,NA,TRBJ2-1,TGTGCCAGCAGCTACGATTGGACAGACAATGAGCAGTTCTTC,CASSYDWTDNEQFF
few,TRBV27,TRBD1,TRBJ2-7,TGTGCCAGCAGTCTCACCGGGACAGGATCCTACGAGCAGTACTTC,CASSLTGTGSYEQYF
few,TRBV3-1/TRBV3-2,TRBD2,TRBJ2-3,TGTGCCAGCAGCCAGAAGAGGACTGGACACAGCGGGAAATATTTCACAGATACGCAGTATTTT,CASSQKRTGHSGKYFTDTQYF